This T cell receptor beta chain originates from a study of shared clonotypes between healthy human individuals. Study-level findings and limits: Memory subsets generally showed lower estimated richness than naive subsets. A few donors showed sharing of approximately 5% of naive CD4 clonotypes.

Trimming removed 1 base from V and 8 bases from J; junction bases left unmatched: 4. CDR1 is MDHEN, CDR2 SYDVKM, per germline. The CDR3 is 14 amino acids. Points on this clone: Its specificity is unknown.

Naive CD8 cells comprised CD45RO-negative, CCR7-positively selected cells, excluding terminally differentiated effector memory CD45RA+ cells. Generated by immunoSEQ multiplex PCR, the TCRdb table keeps only in-frame clones and is missing some. The sample holds approximately 600,000 clones, approximately 95% seen once. The rearrangement uses TRBV28 and TRBJ2-1; 8 bases match TRBD2. This clonotype was sampled from a woman in her thirties in good health. The sequencing sample was made of naive CD8+ T cells sorted from blood. The DNA for the CDR3 is TGTGCCAGCAGTTTATTACTAGCGGAAGATGAGCAGTTCTTC. This codes for CASSLLLAEDEQFF.